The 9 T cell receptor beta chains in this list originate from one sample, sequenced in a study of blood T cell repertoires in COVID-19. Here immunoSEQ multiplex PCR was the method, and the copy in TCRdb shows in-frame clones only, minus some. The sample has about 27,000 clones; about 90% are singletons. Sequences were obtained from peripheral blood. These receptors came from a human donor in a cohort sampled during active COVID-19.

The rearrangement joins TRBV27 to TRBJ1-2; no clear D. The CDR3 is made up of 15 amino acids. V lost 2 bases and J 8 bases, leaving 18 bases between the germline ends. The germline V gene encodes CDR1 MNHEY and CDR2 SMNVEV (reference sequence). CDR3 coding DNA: TGTGCCAGCAGTTTACGTTTGGGCCGGGGTTGGGGCTACACCTTC. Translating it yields CASSLRLGRGWGYTF.

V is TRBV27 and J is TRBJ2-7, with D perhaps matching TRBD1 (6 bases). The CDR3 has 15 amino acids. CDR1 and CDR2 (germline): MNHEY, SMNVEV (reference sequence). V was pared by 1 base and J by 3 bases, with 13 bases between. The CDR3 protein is CASSLWAGVGYEQYF. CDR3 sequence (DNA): TGTGCCAGCAGTTTATGGGCAGGGGTAGGCTACGAGCAGTACTTC.

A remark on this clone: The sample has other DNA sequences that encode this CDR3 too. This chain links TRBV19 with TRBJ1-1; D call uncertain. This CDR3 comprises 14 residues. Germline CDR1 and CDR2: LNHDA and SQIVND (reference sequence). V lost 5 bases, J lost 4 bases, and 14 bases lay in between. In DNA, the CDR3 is TGTGCCAGTAGTCCAGCGGGGTGGGCCACTGAAGCTTTCTTT. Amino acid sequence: CASSPAGWATEAFF.

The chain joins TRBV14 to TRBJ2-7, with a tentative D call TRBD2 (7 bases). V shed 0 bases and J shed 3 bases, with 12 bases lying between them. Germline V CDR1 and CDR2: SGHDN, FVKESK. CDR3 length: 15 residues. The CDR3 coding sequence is TGTGCCAGCAGCCAAGAGGGGAGGGGGAGCTACGAGCAGTACTTC. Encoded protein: CASSQEGRGSYEQYF.

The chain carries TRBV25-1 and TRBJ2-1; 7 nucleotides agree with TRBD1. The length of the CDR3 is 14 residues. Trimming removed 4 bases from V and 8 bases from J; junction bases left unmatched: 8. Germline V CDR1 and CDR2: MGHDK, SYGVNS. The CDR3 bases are TGTGCCAGCAGTGTAATGACAGGGCAGTATGAGCAGTTCTTC. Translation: CASSVMTGQYEQFF.

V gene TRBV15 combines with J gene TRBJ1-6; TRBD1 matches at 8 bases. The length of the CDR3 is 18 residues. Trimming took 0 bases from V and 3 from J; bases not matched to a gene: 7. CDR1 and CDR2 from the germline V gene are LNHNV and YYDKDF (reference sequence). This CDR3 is CATSRDPGQGFYNSPLHF. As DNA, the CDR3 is TGTGCCACCAGCAGAGATCCCGGACAGGGATTCTATAATTCACCCCTCCACTTT.

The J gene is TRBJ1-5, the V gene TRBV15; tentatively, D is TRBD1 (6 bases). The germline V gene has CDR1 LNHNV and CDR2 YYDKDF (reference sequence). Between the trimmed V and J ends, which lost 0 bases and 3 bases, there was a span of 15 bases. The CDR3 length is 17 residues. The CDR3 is CATSRDLGRGNNQPQHF. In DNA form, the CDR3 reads TGTGCCACCAGCAGAGATTTAGGCAGGGGAAACAATCAGCCCCAGCATTTT.

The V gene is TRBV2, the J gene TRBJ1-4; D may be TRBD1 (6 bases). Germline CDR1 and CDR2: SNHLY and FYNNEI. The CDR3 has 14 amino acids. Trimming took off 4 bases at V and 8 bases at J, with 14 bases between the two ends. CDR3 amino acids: CASSVGAREEKLFF. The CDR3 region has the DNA TGTGCCAGCAGTGTGGGGGCCAGAGAAGAAAAACTGTTTTTT.

CDR3 sequence reads: CASSPPPQLTLYGEKLFF. The DNA of the CDR3 is TGTGCCAGCAGTCCCCCCCCACAGCTAACATTGTATGGTGAAAAACTGTTTTTT. The genes are TRBV28 and TRBJ1-4; no clear D gene. V lost 5 bases and J 7 bases, leaving 26 bases between the germline ends. CDR1 and CDR2 from the germline V gene are MDHEN and SYDVKM. The CDR3 loop spans 18 amino acids. The full variable domain, completed using reference TRBV28 and TRBJ1-4, is DVKVTQSSRYLVKRTGEKVFLECVQDMDHENMFWYRQDPGLGLRLIYFSYDVKMKEKGDIPEGYSVSREKKERFSLILESASTNQTSMYLCASSPPPQLTLYGEKLFFGSGTQLSVL.